These 3 T cell receptor beta chains were sequenced from one sample in a study of cytomegalovirus exposure and HLA in healthy donors. Amplification used 60 Vbeta primers and 13 Jbeta primers. Assay used: immunoSEQ multiplex PCR; TCRdb lists only in-frame clones, some missing. There are more than 200,000 clones in the sample, with about 1% held by the top ten. Sample: PBMCs. These TCRs come from a woman aged 25 to 39 in good health and CMV-seropositive.

The J gene is TRBJ1-1, the V gene TRBV30, with 7 bases that match TRBD1. CDR3 length: 16 amino acids. The germline V gene encodes CDR1 GTSNPN and CDR2 SVGIG (reference sequence). V trimming: 2 bases; J trimming: 1 base; junction bases outside the gene matches: 10. For the CDR3, the DNA is TGTGCCTGGAGTCTCCGAGGGACAGCGGGGAACACTGAAGCTTTCTTT. The encoded protein is CAWSLRGTAGNTEAFF.

The chain is built from TRBV10-3 and TRBJ1-5; no firm D call. The V gene lost 0 bases and the J gene lost 3 bases, with 15 bases spanning the gap. CDR3 length: 17 residues. The germline gives CDR1 ENHRY, CDR2 SYGVKD. The CDR3 here is CAISESGFRDNNQPQHF. The CDR3 nucleotides are TGTGCCATCAGTGAGTCAGGGTTTCGGGATAACAATCAGCCCCAGCATTTT.

The J gene is TRBJ2-5, the V gene TRBV30, with TRBD1 matching over 8 bases. This CDR3 spans 12 amino acids. After removal of 2 bases from V and 12 bases from J, the junction contained 8 bases not matched to a gene. The germline V gene encodes CDR1 GTSNPN and CDR2 SVGIG (reference sequence). CDR3 nucleotide sequence: TGTGCCTGGAGTCGGACAGGGCCCCACAAGTACTTC. This translates into CAWSRTGPHKYF.